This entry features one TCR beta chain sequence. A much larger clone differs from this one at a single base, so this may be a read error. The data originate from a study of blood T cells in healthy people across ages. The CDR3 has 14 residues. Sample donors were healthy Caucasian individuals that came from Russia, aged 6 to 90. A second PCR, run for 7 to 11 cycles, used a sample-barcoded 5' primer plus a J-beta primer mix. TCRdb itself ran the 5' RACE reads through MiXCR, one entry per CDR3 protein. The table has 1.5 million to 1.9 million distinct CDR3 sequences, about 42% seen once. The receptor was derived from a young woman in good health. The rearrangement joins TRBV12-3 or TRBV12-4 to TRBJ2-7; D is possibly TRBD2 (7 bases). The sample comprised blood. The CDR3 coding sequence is TGTGCCTGCAGCAATACGGGGGGCCGGGACGAGCAGTACTTC. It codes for CACSNTGGRDEQYF.